The next 7 T cell receptor beta chains were all read from a single sample in a study of blood T cell repertoires in COVID-19. TCRdb's copy holds only in-frame clones and misses some; the assay was immunoSEQ multiplex PCR. The repertoire holds under 350,000 clones, roughly nine tenths seen once, with 2.6% in the top ten. Sample: PBMCs or T cells enriched from blood (not recorded which). These receptors all come from a man in his sixties who had recovered from COVID-19.

The V gene is TRBV16, the J gene TRBJ2-5, with TRBD2 matching over 7 bases. Germline V gene data show CDR1 as KGHSY and CDR2 as FQNENV. Trimming at V came to 2 bases and at J to 3 bases, leaving 9 bases not matched to a gene. This CDR3 region has 16 residues. Here the CDR3 reads CASSQGGGPGEETQYF. The CDR3 bases are TGTGCCAGCAGCCAAGGGGGAGGGCCGGGCGAAGAGACCCAGTACTTC.

The chain combines TRBV13 with TRBJ1-1; D uncertain. Per germline, CDR1 PRHDT and CDR2 FYEKMQ (reference sequence). V lost 1 base and J lost 1, with 7 bases in between. This CDR3 contains 14 residues. In DNA, the CDR3 is TGTGCCAGCAGCTTAGATCCGGGGAACACTGAAGCTTTCTTT. Amino acid sequence: CASSLDPGNTEAFF. Full variable domain (rest looked up from reference TRBV13 and TRBJ1-1): AAGVIQSPRHLIKEKRETATLKCYPIPRHDTVYWYQQGPGQDPQFLISFYEKMQSDKGSIPDRFSAQQFSDYHSELNMSSLELGDSALYFCASSLDPGNTEAFFGQGTRLTVV.

The chain couples TRBV6-5 to TRBJ1-1; TRBD1 matches 7 bases. Trimming cost V 1 base and J 4 bases; bases outside gene matches: 3. Germline V gives CDR1 MNHEY, CDR2 SVGAGI. The CDR3 totals 14 residues. In DNA, the CDR3 is TGTGCCAGCAGTTACTACGACAGGGCCACTGAAGCTTTCTTT. Translating it yields CASSYYDRATEAFF.

The CDR3 loop is CASSPWGLAGAYNEQFF. The DNA for the CDR3 is TGTGCCAGCAGCCCCTGGGGACTAGCGGGAGCCTACAATGAGCAGTTCTTC. The chain carries TRBV7-9 and TRBJ2-1; 14 nucleotides align to TRBD2. V was pared by 5 bases and J by 2 bases, with 5 bases of the junction left unmatched. This CDR3 spans 17 amino acids. Germline V gene data show CDR1 as SEHNR and CDR2 as FQNEAQ (reference sequence).

The CDR3 sequence: CASSLGGHGSYNEQFF. The CDR3 coding sequence is TGCGCCAGCAGCTTGGGTGGACATGGCTCCTACAATGAGCAGTTCTTC. V usage is TRBV5-1 and J usage is TRBJ2-1; perhaps TRBD1 as D (5 bases). V dropped 0 bases and J dropped 0 bases, with 10 bases sitting between them. The germline gives CDR1 SGHRS, CDR2 YFSETQ. CDR3 length: 16 residues.

This clone was recorded once. The V and J genes are TRBV5-5 and TRBJ2-1, with a tentative D call TRBD2 (7 bases). Germline V gene data show CDR1 as SGHKS and CDR2 as YYEKEE (reference sequence). The CDR3 is made up of 15 amino acids. V gave up 4 bases and J gave up 4 bases, with 15 bases separating them. The CDR3 sequence is CASSQLRGGYNEQFF. In DNA, the CDR3 is TGTGCCAGCAGCCAGTTGAGGGGGGGATACAATGAGCAGTTCTTC.

The chain is built from TRBV11-2 and TRBJ2-3; 8 bases match TRBD2. The germline V gene encodes CDR1 SGHAT and CDR2 FQNNGV. CDR3 length: 17 amino acids. With 5 bases clipped from V and 4 bases from J, the junction kept 14 bases outside the gene matches. CDR3 amino acids: CASSPERQREFPDTQYF. CDR3 in DNA: TGTGCCAGCAGCCCGGAAAGGCAGCGGGAGTTTCCAGATACGCAGTATTTT.